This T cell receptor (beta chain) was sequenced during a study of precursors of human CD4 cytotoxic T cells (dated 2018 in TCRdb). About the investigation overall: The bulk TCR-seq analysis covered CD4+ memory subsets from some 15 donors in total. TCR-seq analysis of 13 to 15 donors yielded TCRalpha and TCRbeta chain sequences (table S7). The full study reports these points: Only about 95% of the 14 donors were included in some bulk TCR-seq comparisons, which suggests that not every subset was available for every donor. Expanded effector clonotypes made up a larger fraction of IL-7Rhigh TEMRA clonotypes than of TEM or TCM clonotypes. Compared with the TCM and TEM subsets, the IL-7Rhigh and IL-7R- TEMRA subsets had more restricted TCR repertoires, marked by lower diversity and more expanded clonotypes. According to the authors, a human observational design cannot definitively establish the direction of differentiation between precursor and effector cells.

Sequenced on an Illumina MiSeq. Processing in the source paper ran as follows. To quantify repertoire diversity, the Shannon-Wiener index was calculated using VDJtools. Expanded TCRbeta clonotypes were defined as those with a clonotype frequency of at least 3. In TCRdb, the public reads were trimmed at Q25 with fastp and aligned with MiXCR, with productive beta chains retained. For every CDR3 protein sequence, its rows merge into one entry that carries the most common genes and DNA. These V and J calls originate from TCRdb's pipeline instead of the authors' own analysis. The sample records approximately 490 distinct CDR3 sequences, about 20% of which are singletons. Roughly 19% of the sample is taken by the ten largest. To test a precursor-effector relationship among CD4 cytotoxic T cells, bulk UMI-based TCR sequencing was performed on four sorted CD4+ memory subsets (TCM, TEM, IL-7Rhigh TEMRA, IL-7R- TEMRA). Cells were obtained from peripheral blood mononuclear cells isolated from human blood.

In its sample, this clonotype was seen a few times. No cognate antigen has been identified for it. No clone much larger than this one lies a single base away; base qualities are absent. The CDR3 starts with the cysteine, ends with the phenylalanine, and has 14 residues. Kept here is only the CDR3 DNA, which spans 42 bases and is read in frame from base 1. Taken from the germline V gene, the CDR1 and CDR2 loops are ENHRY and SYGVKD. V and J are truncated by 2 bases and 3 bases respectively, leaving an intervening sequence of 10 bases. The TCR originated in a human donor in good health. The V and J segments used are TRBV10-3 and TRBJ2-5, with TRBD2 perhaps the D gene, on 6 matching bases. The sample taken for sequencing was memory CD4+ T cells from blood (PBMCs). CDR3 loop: CAISEGGVEETQYF. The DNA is TGTGCCATCAGTGAGGGAGGGGTTGAAGAGACCCAGTACTTC.